The T cell receptor beta chain described here comes from a study of OX40 agonist ivuxolimab in advanced cancers. The CDR3 extends over 16 amino acids. J was trimmed by 2 bases and V by 5 bases; bases with no gene match: 12. Germline CDR1 is SGHRS and CDR2 is YFSETQ. TCRdb keeps only in-frame clones here, not all; method: immunoSEQ multiplex PCR. The sample lists about 46,000 clones, roughly 90% occurring once. The sample here was CD4+ or CD8+ T cells sorted from blood, taken in a trial of the OX40 agonist ivuxolimab. The clonotype was recovered from an adult with an advanced solid tumor such as melanoma, head and neck, liver or kidney cancer. The chain uses TRBV5-1 and TRBJ2-5, with 7 positions matching TRBD2. This CDR3 is CASSPEVGGRQETQYF. DNA of the CDR3: TGCGCCAGCAGTCCCGAGGTCGGGGGGAGGCAAGAGACCCAGTACTTC.